This T cell receptor (beta chain) is from a study of shared clonotypes between healthy human individuals. Overall study: Aged 18 to 49, the donors were two women and a few men. The study's findings and limits: It was the non-shared clonotypes that had lower generation probabilities than clonotypes shared by all four donors. Among a handful of donors, 4.5% to 5.5% of naive CD4 clonotypes were found in common.

Some clones are missing from TCRdb's copy, which holds only in-frame ones; the method was immunoSEQ multiplex PCR. Found here are some 1,100,000 clones, about four fifths of them singletons; the top ten hold approximately 0.5%. Naive CD45RA+ and memory CD45RA-negative subsets were split from CD4+ cells. A word on this clone: Its specificity is unknown.

The CDR3 covers 13 residues. Germline-derived CDR1 and CDR2 are SQVTM and ANQGSEA. With 3 bases removed from V and 1 base from J, the gap between germline ends came to 10 bases. The source material was memory CD4+ T cells from PBMCs. Documented subset: CD45RA-negative fraction. The rearrangement links TRBV29-1 to TRBJ2-7; D gene ambiguous. The source is a man between 18 and 35 years old in good health. Some clones in this sample may be carry-over from other donors' samples. CDR3 nucleotide sequence: TGCAGCGTTGACGCAGCCTTTTCCTACGAGCAGTACTTC. As protein: CSVDAAFSYEQYF.